This T cell receptor (beta chain) was recorded in a study of T cell changes during pregnancy in multiple sclerosis. Repertoires were generated with immunoSEQ multiplex PCR, while TCRdb's copy carries only in-frame clones and drops some. The table records over 60,000 clones, around 91% of them present only once. This clonotype was obtained from a female donor in good health, enrolled as a control in a pregnancy study. The input for sequencing was peripheral blood, taken in the third trimester of pregnancy.

The CDR3 coding sequence is TGTGCCAGCAGCTTGGTGGTCAGGTCCTACGAGCAGTACTTC. It codes for CASSLVVRSYEQYF. This chain links TRBV5-8 with TRBJ2-7, with D uncertain. CDR1 and CDR2 from the germline V gene are SGHTS and YDEGEE. The V gene lost 0 bases and the J gene lost 1 base, with 8 bases spanning the gap. The length of the CDR3 is 14 residues.